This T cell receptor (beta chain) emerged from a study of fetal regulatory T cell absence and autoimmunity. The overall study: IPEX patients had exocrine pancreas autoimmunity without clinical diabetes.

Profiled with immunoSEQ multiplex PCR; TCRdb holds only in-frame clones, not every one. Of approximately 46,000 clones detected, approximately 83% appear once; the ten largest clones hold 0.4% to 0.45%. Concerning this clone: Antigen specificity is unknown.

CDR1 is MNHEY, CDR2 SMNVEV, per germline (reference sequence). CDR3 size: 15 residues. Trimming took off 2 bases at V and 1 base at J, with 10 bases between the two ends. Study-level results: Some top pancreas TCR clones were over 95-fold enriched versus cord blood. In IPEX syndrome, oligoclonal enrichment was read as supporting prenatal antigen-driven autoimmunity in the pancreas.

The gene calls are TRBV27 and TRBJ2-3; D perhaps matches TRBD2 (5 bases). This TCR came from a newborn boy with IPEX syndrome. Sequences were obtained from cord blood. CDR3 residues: CASSLLGIGTDTQYF. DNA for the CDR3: TGTGCCAGCAGTTTACTCGGGATTGGCACAGATACGCAGTATTTT.